The clone carrying this T cell receptor (beta chain) came up once. This entry is derived from a study of Tregs in tolerant kidney transplant recipients. Unstimulated regulatory T cells (CD4+CD25+CD127-), CD4+CD25- non-regulatory cells, CD4 and CD8 cells were FACS-sorted from thawed PBMCs. V lost 6 bases to trimming and J lost 4 bases; unmatched junction nucleotides: 3. CDR1 is MDHEN, CDR2 SYDVKM, per germline. The CDR3 spans 13 residues. Repertoires were generated with immunoSEQ multiplex PCR, while TCRdb's copy carries only in-frame clones and drops some. Of about 69,000 clones in the sample, approximately 88% were seen once.

This TCR was sampled from a human donor who received a combined kidney and bone marrow transplant. The rearrangement links TRBV28 to TRBJ1-5; 7 bases map to TRBD1. Sequencing was performed on CD4+ T cells from blood, taken before the transplant. CDR3 DNA: TGTGCCAGCAGCCGGACAGGAAATCAGCCCCAGCATTTT. Translating it yields CASSRTGNQPQHF. Variable domain in full (rest from reference TRBV28 and TRBJ1-5): DVKVTQSSRYLVKRTGEKVFLECVQDMDHENMFWYRQDPGLGLRLIYFSYDVKMKEKGDIPEGYSVSREKKERFSLILESASTNQTSMYLCASSRTGNQPQHFGDGTRLSIL.